This T cell receptor beta chain originates from a study of shared clonotypes between healthy human individuals. Whole-study results and caveats: Having only a few donors restricted how much genetic and exposure-history diversity was captured. Inspection by rarefaction showed sorted-subset sequencing to be incomplete despite large depth.

Regarding this clone: Its matching antigen is unknown.

Clones were sequenced by immunoSEQ multiplex PCR, and TCRdb holds only the in-frame ones, with some missing. In the table there are around 940,000 clones, about three quarters of which are singletons. The clonotype was recovered from a man in his late teens or twenties in good health. Specimen: memory CD4+ T cells sorted from blood. Subset meaning: CD45RA-negative fraction.

CDR3 sequence reads: CASASSNTGELFF. The CDR3 DNA follows: TGTGCCAGTGCTAGCTCGAACACCGGGGAGCTGTTTTTT. The chain couples TRBV19 to TRBJ2-2; D is possibly TRBD2 (5 bases). Germline V lookup: CDR1 LNHDA, CDR2 SQIVND (reference sequence). The V gene lost 8 bases and the J gene lost 0 bases, with 7 bases spanning the gap. There are 13 residues in the CDR3.